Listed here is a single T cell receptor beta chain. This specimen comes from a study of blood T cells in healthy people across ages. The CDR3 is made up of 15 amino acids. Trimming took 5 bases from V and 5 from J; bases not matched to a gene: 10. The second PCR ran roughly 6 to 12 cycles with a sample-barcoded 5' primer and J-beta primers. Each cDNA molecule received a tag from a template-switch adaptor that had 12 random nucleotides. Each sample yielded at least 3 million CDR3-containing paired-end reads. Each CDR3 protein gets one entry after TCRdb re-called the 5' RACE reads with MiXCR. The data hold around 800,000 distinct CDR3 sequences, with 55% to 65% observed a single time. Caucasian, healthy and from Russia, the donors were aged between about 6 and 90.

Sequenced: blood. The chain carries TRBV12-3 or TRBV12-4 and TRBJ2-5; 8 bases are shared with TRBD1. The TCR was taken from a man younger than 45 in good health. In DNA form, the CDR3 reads TGTGCCAGCAGTCCAGGACAGGGATTTGGGGAGACCCAGTACTTC. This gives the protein CASSPGQGFGETQYF.